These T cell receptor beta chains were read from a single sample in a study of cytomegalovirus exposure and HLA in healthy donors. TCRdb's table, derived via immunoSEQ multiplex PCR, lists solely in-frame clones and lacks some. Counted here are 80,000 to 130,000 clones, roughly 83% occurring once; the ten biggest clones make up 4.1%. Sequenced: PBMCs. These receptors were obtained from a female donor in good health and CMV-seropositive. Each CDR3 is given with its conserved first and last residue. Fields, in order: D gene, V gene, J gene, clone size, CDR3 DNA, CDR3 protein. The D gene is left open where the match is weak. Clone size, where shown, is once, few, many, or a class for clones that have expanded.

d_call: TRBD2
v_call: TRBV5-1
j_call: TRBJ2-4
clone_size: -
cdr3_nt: TGCGCCAGCAGAACCGGGACTAGCGGGACCCCCTTGTACTTC
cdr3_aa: CASRTGTSGTPLYF

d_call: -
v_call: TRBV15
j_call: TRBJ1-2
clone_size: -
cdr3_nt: TGTGCCACCAGCAGAGATACCGTGGTTCGAGGCTATGGCTACACCTTC
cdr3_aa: CATSRDTVVRGYGYTF

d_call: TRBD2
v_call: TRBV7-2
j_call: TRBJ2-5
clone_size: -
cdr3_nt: TGTGCCAGCAGCCGAGCGGGGGGAGAGACCCAGTACTTC
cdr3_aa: CASSRAGGETQYF

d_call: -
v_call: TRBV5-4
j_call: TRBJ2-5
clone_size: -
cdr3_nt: TGTGCCAGCAGCTCCCAGGGTACGGAAGAGACCCAGTACTTC
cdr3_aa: CASSSQGTEETQYF

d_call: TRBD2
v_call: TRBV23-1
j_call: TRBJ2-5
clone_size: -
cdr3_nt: TGCGCCAGCAGTCGAGGGGTGACGGGAGGTGGCCAAGAGACCCAGTACTTC
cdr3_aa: CASSRGVTGGGQETQYF

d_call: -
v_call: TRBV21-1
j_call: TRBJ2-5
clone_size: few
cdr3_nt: TGTGCCAGCAGCAAAGAACTAGCGGAGCGTGGGGAGACCCAGTACTTC
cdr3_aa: CASSKELAERGETQYF

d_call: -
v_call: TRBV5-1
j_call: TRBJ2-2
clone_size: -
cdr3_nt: TGCGCCAGCAGCCCCCGGGGGAGAACGAACACCGGGGAGCTGTTTTTT
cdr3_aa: CASSPRGRTNTGELFF

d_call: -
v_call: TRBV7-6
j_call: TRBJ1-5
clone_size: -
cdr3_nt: TGTGCCAGCAGCTTAGCAGGGGATCAGCCCCAGCATTTT
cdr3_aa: CASSLAGDQPQHF

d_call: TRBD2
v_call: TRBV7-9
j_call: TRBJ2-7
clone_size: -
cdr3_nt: TGTGCCAGCAGCCCGGGACTAGCGGGAGTAGGGGGAGCCTACGAGCAGTACTTC
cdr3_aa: CASSPGLAGVGGAYEQYF

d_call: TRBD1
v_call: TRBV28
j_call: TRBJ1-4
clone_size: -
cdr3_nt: TGTGCCAGCCGAACGGACAGGGGTAATGAAAAACTGTTTTTT
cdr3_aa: CASRTDRGNEKLFF

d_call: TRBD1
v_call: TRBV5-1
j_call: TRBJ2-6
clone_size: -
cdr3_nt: TGCGCCAGCAATTTGGGGACAGGGGACTCTGGGGCCAACGGCCTGACTTTC
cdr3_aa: CASNLGTGDSGANGLTF

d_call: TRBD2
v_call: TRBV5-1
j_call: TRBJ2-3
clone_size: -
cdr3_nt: TGCGCCAGCAGCTTGATGGCTAGCGGGGTCATGAACACAGATACGCAGTATTTT
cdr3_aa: CASSLMASGVMNTDTQYF

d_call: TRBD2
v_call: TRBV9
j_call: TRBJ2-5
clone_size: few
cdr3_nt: TGTGCCAGCAGCGAGGGGAGCGGGAGGAGCGGAGAGACCCAGTACTTC
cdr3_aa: CASSEGSGRSGETQYF

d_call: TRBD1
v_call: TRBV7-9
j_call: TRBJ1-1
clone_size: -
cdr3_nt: TGTTCCAGCAGCTTCTTCCCCGGGACAGAGAACACTGAAGCTTTCTTT
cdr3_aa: CSSSFFPGTENTEAFF

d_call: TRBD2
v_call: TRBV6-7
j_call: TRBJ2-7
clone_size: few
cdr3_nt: TGTGCCAGCAGTTATTTACCGGGACTAGCGGGAGGGCAGTACGAGCAGTACTTC
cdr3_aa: CASSYLPGLAGGQYEQYF

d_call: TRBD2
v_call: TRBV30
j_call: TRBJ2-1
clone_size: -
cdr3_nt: TGTGCCTGGAGCCTAGCGGGAGTCTCCTACAATGAGCAGTTCTTC
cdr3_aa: CAWSLAGVSYNEQFF

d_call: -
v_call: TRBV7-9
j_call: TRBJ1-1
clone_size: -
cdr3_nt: TGTGCCAGCAGCTTAGGGTCGGCGGGGAATGAAGCTTTCTTT
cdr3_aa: CASSLGSAGNEAFF